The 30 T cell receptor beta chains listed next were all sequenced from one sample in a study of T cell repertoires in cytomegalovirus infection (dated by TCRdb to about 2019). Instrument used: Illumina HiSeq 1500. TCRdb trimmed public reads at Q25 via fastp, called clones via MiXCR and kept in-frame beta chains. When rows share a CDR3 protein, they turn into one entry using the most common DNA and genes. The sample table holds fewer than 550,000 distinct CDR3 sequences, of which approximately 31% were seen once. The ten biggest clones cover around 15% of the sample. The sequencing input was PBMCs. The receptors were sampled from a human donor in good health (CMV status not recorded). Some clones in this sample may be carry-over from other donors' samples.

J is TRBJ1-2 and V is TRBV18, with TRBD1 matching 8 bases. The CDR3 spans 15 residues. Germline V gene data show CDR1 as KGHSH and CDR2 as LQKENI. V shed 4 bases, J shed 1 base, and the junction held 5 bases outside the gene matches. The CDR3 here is CASSLDRGFNYGYTF. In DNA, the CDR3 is TGTGCCAGCTCACTCGACAGGGGCTTTAACTATGGCTACACCTTC.

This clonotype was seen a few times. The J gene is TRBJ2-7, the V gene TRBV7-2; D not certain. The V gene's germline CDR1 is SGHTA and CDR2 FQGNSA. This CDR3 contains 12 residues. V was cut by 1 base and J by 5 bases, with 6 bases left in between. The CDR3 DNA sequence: TGTGCCAGCAGCTTAGTTTCGCACGAGCAGTACTTC. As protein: CASSLVSHEQYF.

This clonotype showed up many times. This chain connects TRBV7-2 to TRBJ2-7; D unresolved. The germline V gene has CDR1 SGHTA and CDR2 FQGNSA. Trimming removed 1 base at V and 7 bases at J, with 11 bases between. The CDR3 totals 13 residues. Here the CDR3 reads CASSLGPAGEQYF. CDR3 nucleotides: TGTGCCAGCAGCTTAGGACCGGCCGGGGAGCAGTACTTC.

The CDR3 coding sequence is TGTGCCAGCGGATTGGACAGGGCAGGGGAAAAACTGTTTTTT. It codes for CASGLDRAGEKLFF. The chain recombines TRBV6-1 with TRBJ1-4; TRBD1 matches 8 bases. The CDR3 totals 14 residues. Germline CDR1 and CDR2: MNHNS and SASEGT. V shed 8 bases, J shed 8 bases, and the junction held 10 bases outside the gene matches.

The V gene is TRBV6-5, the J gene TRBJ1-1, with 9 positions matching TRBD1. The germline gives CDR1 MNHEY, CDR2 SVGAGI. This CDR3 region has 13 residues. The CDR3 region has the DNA TGTTACAGCCGAGACAGGGGGAAAGCTGAAGCTTTCTTT. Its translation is CYSRDRGKAEAFF.

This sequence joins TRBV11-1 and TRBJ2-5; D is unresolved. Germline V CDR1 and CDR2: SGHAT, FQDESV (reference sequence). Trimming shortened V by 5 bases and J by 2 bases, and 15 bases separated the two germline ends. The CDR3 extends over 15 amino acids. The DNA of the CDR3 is TGTGCCAGCAGCCGTATTTCAGTGCAGCAAGAGACCCAGTACTTC. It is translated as CASSRISVQQETQYF.

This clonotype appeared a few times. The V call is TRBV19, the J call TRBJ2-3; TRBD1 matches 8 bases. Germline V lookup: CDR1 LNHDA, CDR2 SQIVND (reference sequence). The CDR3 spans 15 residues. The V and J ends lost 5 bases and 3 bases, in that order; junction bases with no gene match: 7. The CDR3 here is CASSLRTGRTDTQYF. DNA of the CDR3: TGTGCCAGTAGTCTACGGACAGGGCGGACAGATACGCAGTATTTT.

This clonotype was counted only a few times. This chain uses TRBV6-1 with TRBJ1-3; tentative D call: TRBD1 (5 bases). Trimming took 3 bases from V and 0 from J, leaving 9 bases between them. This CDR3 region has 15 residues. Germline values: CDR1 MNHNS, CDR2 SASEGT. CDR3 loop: CASSERDGSGNTIYF. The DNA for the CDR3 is TGTGCCAGCAGTGAGCGGGACGGCTCTGGAAACACCATATATTTT.

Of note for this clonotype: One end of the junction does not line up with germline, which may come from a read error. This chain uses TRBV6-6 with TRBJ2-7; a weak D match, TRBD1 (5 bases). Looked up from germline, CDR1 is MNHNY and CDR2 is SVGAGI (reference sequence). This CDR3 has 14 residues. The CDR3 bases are TGTGCCCGCAGGGTGACAGCCTCAACCTACGAGCAGTACTTC. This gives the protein CARRVTASTYEQYF.

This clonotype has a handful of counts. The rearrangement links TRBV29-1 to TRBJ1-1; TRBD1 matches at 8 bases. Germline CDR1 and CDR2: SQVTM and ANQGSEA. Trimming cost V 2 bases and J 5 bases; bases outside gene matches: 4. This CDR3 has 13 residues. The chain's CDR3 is CSVETGGRTEAFF. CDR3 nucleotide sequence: TGCAGCGTTGAAACAGGGGGGAGGACTGAAGCTTTCTTT.

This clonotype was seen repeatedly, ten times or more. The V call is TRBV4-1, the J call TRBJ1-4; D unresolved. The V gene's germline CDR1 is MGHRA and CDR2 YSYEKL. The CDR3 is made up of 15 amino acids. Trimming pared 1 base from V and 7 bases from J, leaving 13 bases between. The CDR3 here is CASSQGTLRSEKLFF. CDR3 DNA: TGCGCCAGCAGCCAAGGAACCCTCCGGAGTGAAAAACTGTTTTTT.

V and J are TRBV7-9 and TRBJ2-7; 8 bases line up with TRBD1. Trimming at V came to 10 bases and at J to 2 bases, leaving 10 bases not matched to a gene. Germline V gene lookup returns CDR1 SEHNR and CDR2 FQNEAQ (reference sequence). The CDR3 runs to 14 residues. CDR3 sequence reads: CATVADRDPYEQYF. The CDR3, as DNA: TGTGCCACTGTCGCGGACAGGGACCCCTACGAGCAGTACTTC.

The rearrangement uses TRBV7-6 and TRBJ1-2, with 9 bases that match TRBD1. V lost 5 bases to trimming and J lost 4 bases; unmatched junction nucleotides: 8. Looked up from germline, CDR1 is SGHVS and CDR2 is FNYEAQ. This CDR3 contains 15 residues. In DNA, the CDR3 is TGTGCCAGCAGCCCATACAGGGGGCCGGGCTATGGCTACACCTTC. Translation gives CASSPYRGPGYGYTF.

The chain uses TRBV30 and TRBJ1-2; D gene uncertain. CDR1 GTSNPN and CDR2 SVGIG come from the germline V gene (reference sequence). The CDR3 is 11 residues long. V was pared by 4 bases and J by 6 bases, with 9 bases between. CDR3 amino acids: CAWKNPDGYTF. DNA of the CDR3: TGTGCCTGGAAAAACCCGGATGGCTACACCTTC.

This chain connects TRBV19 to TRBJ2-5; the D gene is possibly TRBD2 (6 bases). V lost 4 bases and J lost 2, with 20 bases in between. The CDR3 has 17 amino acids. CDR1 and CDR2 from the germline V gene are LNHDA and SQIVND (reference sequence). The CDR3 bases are TGTGCCAGTAGTACCCCCTTTAACGCGGGGAGACAAGAGACCCAGTACTTC. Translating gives CASSTPFNAGRQETQYF.

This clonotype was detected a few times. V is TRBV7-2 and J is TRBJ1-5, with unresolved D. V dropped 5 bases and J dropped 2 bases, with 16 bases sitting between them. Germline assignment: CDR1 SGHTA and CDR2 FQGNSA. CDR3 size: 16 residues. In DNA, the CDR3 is TGTGCCAGCAGCCATGTCGAGGGATATGGCAATCAGCCCCAGCATTTT. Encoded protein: CASSHVEGYGNQPQHF.

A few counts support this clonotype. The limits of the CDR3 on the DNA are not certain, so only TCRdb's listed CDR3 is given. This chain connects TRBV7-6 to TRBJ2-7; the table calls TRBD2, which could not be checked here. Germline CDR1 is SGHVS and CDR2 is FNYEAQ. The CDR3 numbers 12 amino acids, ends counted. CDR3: CASSSSGGPQYF.

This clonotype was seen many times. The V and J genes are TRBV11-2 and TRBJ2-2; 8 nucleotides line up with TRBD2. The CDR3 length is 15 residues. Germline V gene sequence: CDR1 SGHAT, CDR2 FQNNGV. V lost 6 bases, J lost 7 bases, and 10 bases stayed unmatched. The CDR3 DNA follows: TGTGCCAGCAGTCCTCGGGGGGGCCCTGGCGGGGAGCTGTTTTTT. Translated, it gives CASSPRGGPGGELFF. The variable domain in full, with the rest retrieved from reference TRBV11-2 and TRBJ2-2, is EAGVAQSPRYKIIEKRQSVAFWCNPISGHATLYWYQQILGQGPKLLIQFQNNGVVDDSQLPKDRFSAERLKGVDSTLKIQPAKLEDSAVYLCASSPRGGPGGELFFGEGSRLTVL.

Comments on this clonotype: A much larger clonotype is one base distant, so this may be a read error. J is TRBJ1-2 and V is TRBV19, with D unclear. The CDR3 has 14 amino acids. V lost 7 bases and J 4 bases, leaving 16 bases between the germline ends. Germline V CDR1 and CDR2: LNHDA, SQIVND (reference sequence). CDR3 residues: CASNHRGPSYGYTF. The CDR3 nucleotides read TGTGCCAGTAATCATCGTGGCCCTAGCTATGGCTACACCTTC.

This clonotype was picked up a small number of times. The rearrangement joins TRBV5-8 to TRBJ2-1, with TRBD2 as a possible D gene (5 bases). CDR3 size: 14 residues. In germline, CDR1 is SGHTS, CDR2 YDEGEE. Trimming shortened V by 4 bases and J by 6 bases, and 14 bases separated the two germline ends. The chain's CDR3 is CASSPGLLPNEQFF. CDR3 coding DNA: TGTGCCAGCAGCCCAGGACTTTTACCCAATGAGCAGTTCTTC.

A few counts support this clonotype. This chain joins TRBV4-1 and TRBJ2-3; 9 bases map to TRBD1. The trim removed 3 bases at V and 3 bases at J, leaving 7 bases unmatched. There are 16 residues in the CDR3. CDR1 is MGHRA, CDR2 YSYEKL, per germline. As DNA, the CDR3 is TGCGCCAGCAGCCATCCCACAGGGGGCGCGACAGATACGCAGTATTTT. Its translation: CASSHPTGGATDTQYF.

The CDR3 nucleotides are TGTGCCAGCAGTGTTTGGAGAAACACTGAAGCTTTCTTT. The encoded protein is CASSVWRNTEAFF. The V and J genes are TRBV6-6 and TRBJ1-1; D gene ambiguous. This CDR3 spans 13 amino acids. Germline V gene data show CDR1 as MNHNY and CDR2 as SVGAGI (reference sequence). V was clipped by 5 bases and J by 2 bases, with 9 bases between them.

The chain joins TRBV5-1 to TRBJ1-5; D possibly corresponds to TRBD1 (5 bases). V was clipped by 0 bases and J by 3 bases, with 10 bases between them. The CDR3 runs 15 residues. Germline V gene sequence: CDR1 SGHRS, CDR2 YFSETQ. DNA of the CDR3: TGCGCCAGCAGCTTGGTTGGGGCGGCCAATCAGCCCCAGCATTTT. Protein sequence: CASSLVGAANQPQHF.

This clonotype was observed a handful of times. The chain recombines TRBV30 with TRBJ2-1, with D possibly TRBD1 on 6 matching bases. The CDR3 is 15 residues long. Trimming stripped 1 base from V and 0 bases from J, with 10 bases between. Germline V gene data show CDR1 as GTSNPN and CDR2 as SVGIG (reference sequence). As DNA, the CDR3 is TGTGCCTGGAGTGAAGGGACAAGCTCCTACAATGAGCAGTTCTTC. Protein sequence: CAWSEGTSSYNEQFF.

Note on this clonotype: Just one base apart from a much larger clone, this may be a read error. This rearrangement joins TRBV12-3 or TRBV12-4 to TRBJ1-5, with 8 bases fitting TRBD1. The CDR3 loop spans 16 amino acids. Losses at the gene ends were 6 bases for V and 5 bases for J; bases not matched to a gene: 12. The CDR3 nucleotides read TGTGCCAGCAGCCACTTCTCAGGGGGCGCGGATCAGCCCCAGCATTTT. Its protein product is CASSHFSGGADQPQHF.

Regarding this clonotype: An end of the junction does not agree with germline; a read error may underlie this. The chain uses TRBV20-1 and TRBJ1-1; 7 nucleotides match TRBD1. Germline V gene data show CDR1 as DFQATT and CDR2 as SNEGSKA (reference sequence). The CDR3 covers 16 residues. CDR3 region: CSSRRDSGGFYTEAFF. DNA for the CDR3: TGCAGTTCTAGAAGGGACAGTGGGGGTTTTTACACTGAAGCTTTCTTT.

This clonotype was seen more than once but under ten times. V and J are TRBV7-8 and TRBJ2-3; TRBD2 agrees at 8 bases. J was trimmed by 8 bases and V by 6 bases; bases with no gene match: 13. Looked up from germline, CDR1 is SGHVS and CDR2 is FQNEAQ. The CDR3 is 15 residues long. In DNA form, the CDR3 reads TGTGCCAGCAGTTCCGTTCGGGGGGGCGAGAGTACGCAGTATTTT. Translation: CASSSVRGGESTQYF.

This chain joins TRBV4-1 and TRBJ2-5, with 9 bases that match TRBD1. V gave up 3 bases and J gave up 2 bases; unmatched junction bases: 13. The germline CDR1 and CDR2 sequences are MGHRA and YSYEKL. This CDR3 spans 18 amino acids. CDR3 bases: TGCGCCAGCAGCCATCAACAGGGGGCGAGTGGCGGGCAAGAGACCCAGTACTTC. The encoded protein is CASSHQQGASGGQETQYF.

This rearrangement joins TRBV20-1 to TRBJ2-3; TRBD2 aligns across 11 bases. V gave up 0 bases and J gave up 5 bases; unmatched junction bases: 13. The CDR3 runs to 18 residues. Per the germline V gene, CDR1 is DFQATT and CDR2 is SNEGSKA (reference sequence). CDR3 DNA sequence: TGCAGTGCTAGAGATTGGTTGGTTAGCGGGGGGGCGGTAGATACGCAGTATTTT. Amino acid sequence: CSARDWLVSGGAVDTQYF.

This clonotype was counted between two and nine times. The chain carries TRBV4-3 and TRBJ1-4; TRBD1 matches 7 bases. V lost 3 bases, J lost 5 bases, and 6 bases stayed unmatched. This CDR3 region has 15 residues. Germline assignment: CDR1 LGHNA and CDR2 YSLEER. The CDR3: CASSQRGDSNEKLFF. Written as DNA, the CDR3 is TGCGCCAGCAGCCAGCGGGGGGACAGCAATGAAAAACTGTTTTTT.